The sequence of this T cell receptor (beta chain) was determined in a study of shared T cell receptors in the human thymus. Generated by immunoSEQ multiplex PCR, the TCRdb table keeps only in-frame clones and is missing some. The data show some 720,000 clones, 88% seen once. This sample also belongs to another study, concerning human thymus T cells. That work contributes: The thymus tissue came from resections taken during corrective heart surgery. Thymic and blood repertoires appeared to display a bias in their usage of V and J genes. There were highly overlapping thymic repertoires among unrelated individuals, as related research reported.

This clonotype was sampled from a boy in the first two years of life with a congenital heart defect. Sequenced sample: thymocytes.

The CDR3 sequence: CASSSSSRASYGYTF. The CDR3 nucleotides read TGTGCCAGCAGCTCCTCCAGCAGGGCCTCCTATGGCTACACCTTC. The gene calls are TRBV6-6 and TRBJ1-2, with D perhaps TRBD1 (5 bases). Germline assignment: CDR1 MNHNY and CDR2 SVGAGI (reference sequence). V was shortened by 6 bases and J by 4 bases, with 18 bases between the two germline ends. The CDR3 consists of 15 residues.